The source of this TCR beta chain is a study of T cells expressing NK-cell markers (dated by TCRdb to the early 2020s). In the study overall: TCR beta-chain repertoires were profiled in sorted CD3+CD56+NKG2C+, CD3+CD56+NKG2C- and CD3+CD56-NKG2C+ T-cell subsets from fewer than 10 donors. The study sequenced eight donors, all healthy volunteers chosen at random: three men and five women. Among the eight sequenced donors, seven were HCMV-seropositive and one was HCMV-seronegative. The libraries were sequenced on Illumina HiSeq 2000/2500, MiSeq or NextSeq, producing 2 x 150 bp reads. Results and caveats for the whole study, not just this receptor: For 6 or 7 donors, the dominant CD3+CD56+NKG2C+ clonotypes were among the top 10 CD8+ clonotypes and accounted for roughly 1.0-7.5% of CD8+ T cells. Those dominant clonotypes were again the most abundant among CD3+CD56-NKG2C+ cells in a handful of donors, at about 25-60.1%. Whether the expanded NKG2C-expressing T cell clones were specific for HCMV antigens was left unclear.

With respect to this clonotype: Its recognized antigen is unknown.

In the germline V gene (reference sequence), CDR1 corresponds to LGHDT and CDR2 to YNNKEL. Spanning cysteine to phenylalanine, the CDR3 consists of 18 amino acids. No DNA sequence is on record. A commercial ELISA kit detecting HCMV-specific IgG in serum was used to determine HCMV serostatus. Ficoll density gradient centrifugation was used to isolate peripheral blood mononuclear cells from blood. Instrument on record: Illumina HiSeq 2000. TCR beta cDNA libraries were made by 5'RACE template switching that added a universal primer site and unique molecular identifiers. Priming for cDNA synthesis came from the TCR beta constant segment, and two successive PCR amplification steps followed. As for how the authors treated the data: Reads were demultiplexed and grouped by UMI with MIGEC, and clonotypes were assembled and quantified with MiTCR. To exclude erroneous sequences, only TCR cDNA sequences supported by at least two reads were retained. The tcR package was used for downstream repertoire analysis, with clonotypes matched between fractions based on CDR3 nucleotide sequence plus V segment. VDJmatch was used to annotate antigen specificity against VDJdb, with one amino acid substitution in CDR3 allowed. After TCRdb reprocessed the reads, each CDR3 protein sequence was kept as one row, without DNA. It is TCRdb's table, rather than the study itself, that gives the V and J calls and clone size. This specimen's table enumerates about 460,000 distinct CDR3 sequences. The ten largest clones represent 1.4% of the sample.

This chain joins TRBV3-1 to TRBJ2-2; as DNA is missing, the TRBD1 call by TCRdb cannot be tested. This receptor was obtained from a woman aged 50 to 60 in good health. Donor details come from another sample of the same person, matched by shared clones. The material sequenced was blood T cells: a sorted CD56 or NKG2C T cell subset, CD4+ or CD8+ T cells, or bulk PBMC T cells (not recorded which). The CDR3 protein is CASSQEGVGTGLTGELFF. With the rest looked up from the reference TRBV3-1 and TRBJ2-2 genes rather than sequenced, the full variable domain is DTAVSQTPKYLVTQMGNDKSIKCEQNLGHDTMYWYKQDSKKFLKIMFSYNNKELIINETVPNRFSPKSPDKAHLNLHINSLELGDSAVYFCASSQEGVGTGLTGELFFGEGSRLTVL.